The 2 T cell receptor beta chains in this list originate from one sample, sequenced in a study of regulatory T cells in long-lasting Graves disease. Time point here: persistent/refractory GD, antithyroid drugs over 5 years with positive TRAb. With RNA extracted from PBMCs as input, the TCR library was made. Building the TCR beta libraries relied on iRepertoire HTBI primers, and CDR3 regions underwent Arm-PCR. TCRdb re-derived calls from the multiplex PCR reads in MiXCR, one entry per CDR3 protein. The data show 300,000 to 350,000 distinct CDR3 sequences, less than 20% seen once. This specimen consisted of peripheral blood mononuclear cells (PBMCs), obtained when the disease was refractory, from a patient treated with antithyroid drugs. The source is a female donor with Graves disease.

This clonotype was observed a handful of times. The chain couples TRBV6-1 to TRBJ2-7, with D maybe TRBD1 (5 bases). Germline lookup yields CDR1 MNHNS and CDR2 SASEGT. The CDR3 consists of 13 residues. The V end was cut by 7 bases, the J end by 2 bases, with 12 bases between. The CDR3 sequence: CASIDRETYEQYF. CDR3 nucleotide sequence: TGTGCCAGCATAGACAGAGAGACCTACGAGCAGTACTTC.

This clonotype was picked up many times. The rearrangement links TRBV28 to TRBJ1-2; TRBD1 agrees at 9 bases. V was pared by 6 bases and J by 7 bases, with 9 bases of the junction left unmatched. From germline, CDR1 is MDHEN and CDR2 SYDVKM. There are 14 residues in the CDR3. Written as DNA, the CDR3 is TGTGCCAGCAGACCGGGACAGGGTTCCTTTGGCTACACCTTC. Translating it yields CASRPGQGSFGYTF.